This is a list of T cell receptor beta chains from one sample in a study of cytomegalovirus exposure and HLA in healthy donors. Libraries were prepared by immunoSEQ multiplex PCR; TCRdb keeps only in-frame clonotypes and omits some of them. The profile shows tens of thousands of clones, 70% to 80% of them singletons. Input material: PBMCs. These receptors were taken from a woman in her 50s in good health and CMV-seropositive. The CDR3 runs from the conserved cysteine through the conserved F or W. Each record gives: D gene, V gene, J gene, CDR3 length, clone size, CDR3 DNA, CDR3 protein. D genes are given only for firm matches. Part of the rows lack a size; the others show once, few, many or a class for expanded clones.

D gene: NA; V gene: TRBV6-1; J gene: TRBJ1-6; CDR3 length: 13; clone size: once; CDR3 DNA: TGTGCCAGCAGGGGGCAGGGAAGTTCACCCCTCCACTTT; CDR3 protein: CASRGQGSSPLHF
D gene: NA; V gene: TRBV27; J gene: TRBJ2-1; CDR3 length: 14; clone size: NA; CDR3 DNA: TGTGCCAGCAGTTACGGCGACTGGGTGAGGGAGCAGTTCTTC; CDR3 protein: CASSYGDWVREQFF
D gene: TRBD2; V gene: TRBV9; J gene: TRBJ2-7; CDR3 length: 19; clone size: NA; CDR3 DNA: TGTGCCAGCAGCGTTCCACAGGGGCCTTGGACTAGCGGGAGCTGCGAGCAGTACTTC; CDR3 protein: CASSVPQGPWTSGSCEQYF
D gene: NA; V gene: TRBV7-2; J gene: TRBJ1-4; CDR3 length: 15; clone size: NA; CDR3 DNA: TGTGCCAGCACCCCTCTCTCGGGGAGTTCTGAAAAACTGTTTTTT; CDR3 protein: CASTPLSGSSEKLFF
D gene: NA; V gene: TRBV7-8; J gene: TRBJ2-2; CDR3 length: 12; clone size: once; CDR3 DNA: TGTGCCAGCAGCTCAGAGGCCGGGGAGCTGTTTTTT; CDR3 protein: CASSSEAGELFF
D gene: TRBD1; V gene: TRBV7-6; J gene: TRBJ1-1; CDR3 length: 16; clone size: NA; CDR3 DNA: TGTGCCAGCAGCCCGGAGCCAGGGGGCCTTAACACTGAAGCTTTCTTT; CDR3 protein: CASSPEPGGLNTEAFF
D gene: NA; V gene: TRBV6-6; J gene: TRBJ2-1; CDR3 length: 14; clone size: few; CDR3 DNA: TGTGCCAGCAGTTATGGGGGGGCGCGTAATGAGCAGTTCTTC; CDR3 protein: CASSYGGARNEQFF
D gene: NA; V gene: TRBV19; J gene: TRBJ2-3; CDR3 length: 16; clone size: few; CDR3 DNA: TGTGCCAGTAGCCACACCGGGACAACTAGCACAGATACGCAGTATTTT; CDR3 protein: CASSHTGTTSTDTQYF
D gene: NA; V gene: TRBV10-3; J gene: TRBJ1-6; CDR3 length: 16; clone size: NA; CDR3 DNA: TGTGCCATCAGTGGGGGGCCGGGGACGTACGGGTCACCCCTCCACTTT; CDR3 protein: CAISGGPGTYGSPLHF
D gene: TRBD2; V gene: TRBV7-2; J gene: TRBJ2-3; CDR3 length: 16; clone size: once; CDR3 DNA: TGTGCCAGCAGCTCCCCGTCCGGGGGGGCCACAGATACGCAGTATTTT; CDR3 protein: CASSSPSGGATDTQYF
D gene: NA; V gene: TRBV2; J gene: TRBJ2-5; CDR3 length: 16; clone size: NA; CDR3 DNA: TGTGCCAGCAGTGAAGCTTTGGCAGTCATCCAAGAGACCCAGTACTTC; CDR3 protein: CASSEALAVIQETQYF
D gene: TRBD1; V gene: TRBV11-2; J gene: TRBJ2-5; CDR3 length: 14; clone size: NA; CDR3 DNA: TGTGCCAGCAGCTCTCAGGGGGCTGTGGAGACCCAGTACTTC; CDR3 protein: CASSSQGAVETQYF
D gene: NA; V gene: TRBV7-2; J gene: TRBJ2-7; CDR3 length: 13; clone size: few; CDR3 DNA: TGTGCCAGCAGCCCAGGGATGTCTCACGAGCAGTACTTC; CDR3 protein: CASSPGMSHEQYF
D gene: TRBD2; V gene: TRBV10-3; J gene: TRBJ2-1; CDR3 length: 17; clone size: few; CDR3 DNA: TGTGCCAGTTCCGCCGGGACTAGCGGGGGCTCCTACAATGAGCAGTTCTTC; CDR3 protein: CASSAGTSGGSYNEQFF
D gene: TRBD2; V gene: TRBV27; J gene: TRBJ2-7; CDR3 length: 15; clone size: NA; CDR3 DNA: TGTGCCAGCAGTTCTAGGACTAGCGGAGCTCACGAGCAGTACTTC; CDR3 protein: CASSSRTSGAHEQYF
D gene: NA; V gene: TRBV28; J gene: TRBJ1-5; CDR3 length: 15; clone size: NA; CDR3 DNA: TGTGCCAGCAGCCTGGGGGGGGGTGGCAATCAGCCCCAGCATTTT; CDR3 protein: CASSLGGGGNQPQHF
D gene: TRBD2; V gene: TRBV10-1; J gene: TRBJ2-3; CDR3 length: 16; clone size: NA; CDR3 DNA: TGCGCCAGCAGTGAGTCGGCGGGAGGGCCGTTTCGTACGCAGTATTTT; CDR3 protein: CASSESAGGPFRTQYF
D gene: TRBD2; V gene: TRBV9; J gene: TRBJ2-7; CDR3 length: 16; clone size: NA; CDR3 DNA: TGTGCCAGCAGCGAGGCTTTAGGCGGGGGTTCCTACGAGCAGTACTTC; CDR3 protein: CASSEALGGGSYEQYF
D gene: TRBD2; V gene: TRBV19; J gene: TRBJ2-5; CDR3 length: 16; clone size: NA; CDR3 DNA: TGTGCCAGTAGTATAGACCTCAGCGGGGGACAAGAGACCCAGTACTTC; CDR3 protein: CASSIDLSGGQETQYF
D gene: NA; V gene: TRBV11-3; J gene: TRBJ2-2; CDR3 length: 13; clone size: NA; CDR3 DNA: TGTGCCAGCAGCCTGCCGGGTAACGGGGAGCTGTTTTTT; CDR3 protein: CASSLPGNGELFF
D gene: NA; V gene: TRBV30; J gene: TRBJ1-6; CDR3 length: 13; clone size: NA; CDR3 DNA: TGTGCCTCCCGGGGAGGGTGGAATTCACCCCTCCACTTT; CDR3 protein: CASRGGWNSPLHF
D gene: TRBD1; V gene: TRBV7-6; J gene: TRBJ2-3; CDR3 length: 15; clone size: few; CDR3 DNA: TGTGCCAGCAGCTTGGCCGGACAGGGTACTGATACGCAGTATTTT; CDR3 protein: CASSLAGQGTDTQYF
D gene: NA; V gene: TRBV7-2; J gene: TRBJ1-2; CDR3 length: 13; clone size: NA; CDR3 DNA: TGTGCCAGCAGCTTAGATGGGGCCTATGGCTACACCTTC; CDR3 protein: CASSLDGAYGYTF
D gene: TRBD2; V gene: TRBV9; J gene: TRBJ2-1; CDR3 length: 15; clone size: NA; CDR3 DNA: TGTGCCAGCAGCGTTGCTAGCGGTCCCTACAATGAGCAGTTCTTC; CDR3 protein: CASSVASGPYNEQFF
D gene: NA; V gene: TRBV30; J gene: TRBJ1-1; CDR3 length: 14; clone size: NA; CDR3 DNA: TGTGCCTCTACGGACGGAGGAGGGAACACTGAAGCTTTCTTT; CDR3 protein: CASTDGGGNTEAFF
D gene: NA; V gene: TRBV6-1; J gene: TRBJ2-5; CDR3 length: 14; clone size: NA; CDR3 DNA: TGTGCCAGCAGTGAAGCGGGCCCTGGAGAGACCCAGTACTTC; CDR3 protein: CASSEAGPGETQYF
D gene: TRBD1; V gene: TRBV5-1; J gene: TRBJ1-5; CDR3 length: 16; clone size: once; CDR3 DNA: TGCGCCAGCAGCCCAACAGGGGATGTTAGCAATCAGCCCCAGCATTTT; CDR3 protein: CASSPTGDVSNQPQHF
D gene: TRBD1; V gene: TRBV18; J gene: TRBJ2-1; CDR3 length: 12; clone size: NA; CDR3 DNA: TGTGCCAGCTCGACAGGGGGCTGGGAGCAGTTCTTC; CDR3 protein: CASSTGGWEQFF
D gene: NA; V gene: TRBV6-5; J gene: TRBJ1-2; CDR3 length: 15; clone size: NA; CDR3 DNA: TGTGCCAGCAACGCCACACCGGAGGGGAGGAAAGGCTACACCTTC; CDR3 protein: CASNATPEGRKGYTF
D gene: NA; V gene: TRBV27; J gene: TRBJ2-7; CDR3 length: 14; clone size: NA; CDR3 DNA: TGTGCCAGCAGTTTAAAACGGTTTGCCTACGAGCAGTACTTC; CDR3 protein: CASSLKRFAYEQYF
D gene: NA; V gene: TRBV10-3; J gene: TRBJ1-2; CDR3 length: 11; clone size: NA; CDR3 DNA: TGTGCCATCCAGGAAAACTATGGCTACACCTTC; CDR3 protein: CAIQENYGYTF
D gene: TRBD2; V gene: TRBV9; J gene: TRBJ2-5; CDR3 length: 16; clone size: NA; CDR3 DNA: TGTGCCAGCAGCGCCGGGACTAGCGGGAGAGCCGAGACCCAGTACTTC; CDR3 protein: CASSAGTSGRAETQYF
D gene: NA; V gene: TRBV4-3; J gene: TRBJ1-3; CDR3 length: 14; clone size: NA; CDR3 DNA: TGCGCCAGCAGCCAAGACAGGTCTGGAAACACCATATATTTT; CDR3 protein: CASSQDRSGNTIYF